This entry lists 9 T cell receptor beta chains sequenced from one sample in a study of blood T cell repertoires in COVID-19. Sequencing was performed with immunoSEQ multiplex PCR; in TCRdb, only in-frame clones are kept and a portion is missing. The sample holds 140,000 to 150,000 clones, around 89% seen once. Source material: PBMCs or T cells enriched from blood (not recorded which). Receptor source: a woman aged 25 to 45 with acute COVID-19.

The DNA of the CDR3 is TGTGCCAGCAGCCGCGGACTAAACACAGATACGCAGTATTTT. Amino acid sequence: CASSRGLNTDTQYF. The chain couples TRBV11-3 to TRBJ2-3, with D possibly matching TRBD2 (6 bases). This CDR3 comprises 14 residues. Germline V lookup: CDR1 SGHNT, CDR2 YENEEA. V was cut by 5 bases and J by 2 bases, with 11 bases left in between.

This clone was counted once. CDR3 residues: CSVGGTVDYGYTF. In nucleotides, the CDR3 is TGCAGCGTGGGAGGGACGGTGGATTATGGCTACACCTTC. The V gene is TRBV29-1, the J gene TRBJ1-2, with D possibly being TRBD1 (5 bases). Looked up from germline, CDR1 is SQVTM and CDR2 is ANQGSEA. The CDR3 length is 13 residues. Trimming stripped 6 bases from V and 5 bases from J, with 16 bases between.

The rearrangement joins TRBV5-6 to TRBJ2-7, with 9 bases matching TRBD1. CDR1 and CDR2 from the germline V gene are SGHDT and YYEEEE. With 4 bases clipped from V and 4 bases from J, the junction kept 6 bases outside the gene matches. CDR3 length: 14 residues. Here the CDR3 DNA reads TGTGCCAGCAGCCGGGGACAGGGATTATACGAGCAGTACTTC. It specifies CASSRGQGLYEQYF.

This rearrangement joins TRBV3-1 (or the pseudogene TRBV3-2) to TRBJ2-5, with TRBD2 identical over 12 bases. The CDR3 sequence is 16 residues long. With V trimmed by 2 bases and J by 13 bases, 14 bases remained unmatched. Per the germline V gene, CDR1 is LGHDT and CDR2 is YNNKEL (reference sequence). This CDR3 is CASSQLRGLAGGAMYF. The CDR3 DNA follows: TGTGCCAGCAGCCAACTACGGGGACTAGCGGGTGGTGCGATGTACTTC.

The chain couples TRBV19 to TRBJ1-5; D unresolved. V lost 3 bases, J lost 4 bases, and 16 bases lay in between. This CDR3 is built from 16 residues. Germline assignment: CDR1 LNHDA and CDR2 SQIVND (reference sequence). The DNA of the CDR3 is TGTGCCAGTAGTATCCTCCCGCCGGTGAGTAATCAGCCCCAGCATTTT. This sequence encodes CASSILPPVSNQPQHF.

V is TRBV7-2 and J is TRBJ2-7; D is possibly TRBD2 (7 bases). The CDR3 runs to 14 residues. Germline V gene lookup returns CDR1 SGHTA and CDR2 FQGNSA. V lost 7 bases to trimming and J lost 3 bases, with 16 bases between them. CDR3 residues: CASNVQGGGYEQYF. CDR3 sequence (DNA): TGTGCCAGCAACGTACAAGGGGGGGGCTACGAGCAGTACTTC.

J is TRBJ2-1 and V is TRBV29-1, with 10 bases fitting TRBD2. The trim removed 5 bases at V and 4 bases at J, leaving 2 bases unmatched. The CDR3 contains 13 residues. Germline CDR1 and CDR2: SQVTM and ANQGSEA. The CDR3 here is CSVWTSGYNEQFF. CDR3 nucleotide sequence: TGCAGCGTTTGGACTAGCGGATACAATGAGCAGTTCTTC.

The chain uses TRBV28 and TRBJ2-2, with TRBD1 identical over 11 bases. Germline CDR1 is MDHEN and CDR2 is SYDVKM. The CDR3 runs 15 residues. V lost 10 bases and J lost 6; bases outside the gene matches: 10. CDR3 amino acids: CATRTGTGGPGELFF. The CDR3, as DNA: TGTGCCACCAGAACCGGGACAGGGGGACCCGGGGAGCTGTTTTTT. Full variable domain (outside the CDR3, taken from reference TRBV28 and TRBJ2-2): DVKVTQSSRYLVKRTGEKVFLECVQDMDHENMFWYRQDPGLGLRLIYFSYDVKMKEKGDIPEGYSVSREKKERFSLILESASTNQTSMYLCATRTGTGGPGELFFGEGSRLTVL.

The rearrangement joins TRBV29-1 to TRBJ2-7; 11 bases are a match to TRBD1. The germline gives CDR1 SQVTM, CDR2 ANQGSEA. The length of the CDR3 is 12 residues. V gave up 6 bases and J gave up 6 bases; unmatched junction bases: 4. The CDR3 nucleotides read TGCAGCGTCCGGACAGGGGGCGTCGAGCAGTACTTC. This gives the protein CSVRTGGVEQYF.